This T cell receptor (beta chain) was sequenced for a study of post-analysis software for immune sequencing data (dated by TCRdb to between 2015 and 2016). Regarding the research as a whole: The recorded disease courses included relapsing-remitting, secondary progressive and progressive-relapsing multiple sclerosis, and some patients had no subtype annotation. The patient repertoires were set against ten to eleven previously published healthy control repertoires from donors whose ages ranged from 6 to 25 years. A subset of samples was prepared in parallel using single-end sample barcoding, then pooled and co-amplified after Illumina adapter ligation. General findings and caveats noted by the study authors: The control group was slightly older than the multiple sclerosis patient group. Multiple sclerosis patients had significantly lower normalized Chao1 diversity than controls, a result that suggests substantial peripheral T-cell clonal expansion. Significantly higher frequencies in patients than in controls were found for five TRBV segments, including TRBV5-6, TRBV5-1 and TRBV20-1. Direct clustering with F measure revealed strong co-clustering of samples prepared in the same batch, which led to a batch-effect correction.

The CDR3 sequence holds 15 residues, the cysteine and phenylalanine included. Here the CDR3 DNA is all that survives: 45 bases in frame from base 1. V is clipped by 0 bases and J by 4 bases, and the sequence between their germline boundaries is 12 bases long. Libraries were made using PCR. The data were produced on an Illumina HiSeq 2500. To reduce PCR and sequencing biases, unique molecular identifiers were incorporated into the TCR beta cDNA libraries. Per 1 to 10 million input T cells, 500,000 or so cDNA molecules were obtained, such that each molecule approximated one T cell. The patient libraries were prepared and sequenced with the same protocol used for the earlier healthy control dataset. Samples belonging to the same batch were prepared together, multiplexed and sequenced on a shared HiSeq lane. For the original study's pipeline: Raw barcoded reads were processed with MIGEC, and single-read molecular identifier groups were discarded before consensus assembly and CDR3 extraction. VDJtools was used for post-analysis of the clonotype tables, and diversity was normalized by down-sampling every dataset to the size of the smallest sample. In repertoire overlap clustering, CDR3 amino acid sequences, but not nucleotide sequences, were matched to correct batch-related cross-sample contamination. The public reads were reanalyzed by TCRdb: fastp trimming at Q25, MiXCR alignment, in-frame beta chains only. Identical CDR3 protein sequences are pooled into one entry, listed with their most common genes and DNA. The V and J calls shown here were made by TCRdb, not taken from the authors' results. The sample data list fewer than 700,000 distinct CDR3 sequences, and about 40% of these were observed just once. Of the sample, around 1.7% is held by the ten largest clones.

To demonstrate the VDJtools post-analysis software, the study profiled TCR beta repertoires from the peripheral blood of about a dozen young patients with multiple sclerosis. The patients with multiple sclerosis were children and adolescents between roughly 6 and 17 years of age. Remarks on this clonotype: This receptor's antigen is unknown. Per-nucleotide qualities are absent, and no much larger clonotype sits a single base away.

The V and J genes are TRBV12-3 or TRBV12-4 and TRBJ1-2, with the identity of the D gene unclear. Sequencing was carried out using blood. This clonotype originated in a girl between 5 and 17 years old with multiple sclerosis. CDR3 sequence: CASSLAKGTTYGYTF. The DNA is TGTGCCAGCAGTTTAGCGAAGGGAACGACCTATGGCTACACCTTC.